This record covers a single T cell receptor beta chain. Its antigen is unknown. Base quality data are lacking; no much larger clone is found one base away. The time point label here, explained by the study, means: baseline before first vaccination. The treatment or condition label for this specimen denotes: meningococcal conjugate vaccine given as trial control. Vaccinee samples were obtained from the UK trials COV001 and COV002, which included a single-blind randomized controlled phase 2/3 trial of AZD1222 (ChAdOx1 nCoV-19) in healthy adults. For TCRbeta chain sequencing, PBMC samples from trial participants were taken at day 0 and at day 28 after the second dose. The CDR3 regions of human TCRbeta chains were analyzed by immunosequencing. Per the authors' processing: Repertoire TCRs were matched against a reference library of SARS-CoV-2-specific TCRs generated with the MIRA antigen-specificity platform. Breadth meant the fraction of unique TCRs that were SARS-CoV-2-associated, whereas depth meant the fraction of total T cells that were SARS-CoV-2-associated. Using the MIRA data, each spike-specific TCR was mapped to the spike region that the TCR reacts to and placed in a CD4 or CD8 class. Log10-transformed breadth and depth values were compared by one-way ANOVA with Sidak's multiple comparisons tests. TCRdb's version of the immuneACCESS table is confined to in-frame rearrangements and falls short of the full clone set. An unresolved V gene accounts for under half of the shortfall where checked; the remainder is of unknown origin. The D gene and trimming were derived from the DNA, and the V and J assignments and clone size from that table. This sample has roughly 150,000 clones in its table, and around 88% of those were observed once. The ten largest clones represent roughly 3.5% of the sample.

The data stem from a study of T cell responses to AZD1222 COVID-19 vaccine (dated by TCRdb to the early 2020s). Background on the whole study: TCR sequencing was performed for some 250 trial participants, of whom 200 to 210 were given two doses of AZD1222 and approximately 26 were given two doses of MenACWY control vaccine. Trial participants were enrolled by age into subgroups of 18-55, 56-69 and 70-plus years, and 148, 28 and 57 TCR-sequenced participants, respectively, were included in these subgroups. Summary of the overall study and its limitations: Because no day 14 peak-response samples were available, repertoires were characterized only after the peak T cell response. Reportedly, close to half of the unique spike-specific TCRs recognized epitopes lying outside the regions that are mutated in the B.1.351 and B.1.1.7 variants. Participants were mostly white British, with more females than males. The authors suggested clonal diversity may have been underestimated. Vaccine-associated CD4 TCRs spanned the whole spike protein, with dominant responses in regions 160-218 and 743-854. A significant rise in spike-specific TCR breadth and depth was observed after two AZD1222 doses relative to day 0 and relative to MenACWY recipients. In the small 56-69-year group, the increase in depth fell short of significance, most likely because of low power. Conclusions about previously exposed vaccinees are limited because only six or seven AZD1222 recipients were SARS-CoV-2 seropositive at baseline.

CDR1 and CDR2 are read off the germline V gene (reference sequence) as LGHDT and YNNKEL. V and J are trimmed by 1 base and 5 bases, and the gene matches miss 13 bases of the junction. The CDR3 goes from the cysteine to the phenylalanine over 18 residues. The retained sequence is limited to the CDR3, 54 bases, with the frame set at the first base. The chain is assembled from TRBV3-1 (or the pseudogene TRBV3-2) and TRBJ2-3, and 9 junctional nucleotides match TRBD2. The source is an adult in good health. This material consisted of peripheral blood, taken on day 0 of MenACWY control vaccination. The sequence in DNA is TGTGCCAGCAGCCAAGTTGGGGGTAGCGGGAGATCAGGAGATACGCAGTATTTT. This encodes CASSQVGGSGRSGDTQYF.